This TCR beta chain was sequenced during a study of blood T cell repertoires in COVID-19. Study overall: Researchers got acute and convalescent COVID-19 samples from the United States, Italy and Spain. PBMCs, B-cell-depleted T cells, or T cells provided the cDNA or gDNA that made up the material.

CDR1 is KGHDR, CDR2 SFDVKD, per germline. There are 11 residues in the CDR3. V lost 12 bases to trimming and J lost 0 bases, with 5 bases between them. This clone appeared a single time. Per the study methods: The assay estimated nucleated cells by amplifying reference gene primers. Repertoires were generated with immunoSEQ multiplex PCR, while TCRdb's copy carries only in-frame clones and drops some. Clonal size and the V and J genes are those of that table, whereas D and trimming came from the DNA. The sample lists approximately 130,000 clones; 85% to 90% were seen once. This chain connects TRBV24-1 to TRBJ1-5; D call uncertain. Sample: peripheral blood. The source of this sequence is a man aged 45 to 65 with acute or convalescent COVID-19. The CDR3 DNA reads TGTGCCCCGGTTAGCAATCAGCCCCAGCATTTT. This translates into CAPVSNQPQHF.